This passage covers 25 T cell receptor beta chains from one sample sequenced in a study of tumor and adjacent non-tumor tissue in lung cancer. RNA was extracted from bulk tissue without any cell sorting. The library came from three nested PCR rounds adapted from ARM-PCR protocols. Each CDR3 protein gets one entry after TCRdb re-called the multiplex PCR reads with MiXCR. The repertoire includes some 200,000 distinct CDR3 sequences, less than 80% of them detected once, and roughly a quarter sits in the top ten. The sequenced sample was lung tumor tissue. These receptor sequences come from a man aged 60-69 years with non-small cell lung cancer.

About this clonotype: Its ends do not fully match the called genes, so a read error is possible. This chain joins TRBV11-2 and TRBJ2-4, with D perhaps TRBD1 (5 bases). The CDR3 runs to 14 residues. Germline lookup yields CDR1 SGHAT and CDR2 FQNNGV. The CDR3 spells CASGPDRAKNIQYF. The CDR3 DNA sequence: TGTGCCAGCGGCCCCGACAGAGCCAAGAACATTCAGTACTTC.

On this clonotype: At one end, the junction sequence differs from germline, possibly due to a read error. The rearrangement links TRBV6-5 to TRBJ1-6; D remains unclear. Germline values: CDR1 MNHEY, CDR2 SVGAGI. CDR3 length equals 13 residues. CDR3 coding DNA: TGTGTCAGCAGTTACTCATATAATTCACCCCCCCACTTT. This codes for CVSSYSYNSPPHF.

Concerning this clonotype itself: A much more abundant neighbour one base away suggests this may be a read error. V is TRBV6-1 and J is TRBJ1-6; 7 positions match TRBD1. In germline, CDR1 is MNHNS, CDR2 SASEGT. The CDR3 is 14 residues long. V trimming: 8 bases; J trimming: 10 bases; junction bases outside the gene matches: 11. The CDR3 DNA reads TGTGCCAGCGGGACCCCGGGACAGAGCTCACCCCTCCACTTT. Protein: CASGTPGQSSPLHF.

Points on this clonotype: One base away lies a much larger clone, so this may be a sequencing read error. The chain carries TRBV4-1 and TRBJ2-2, with unresolved D. The CDR3 runs 13 residues. Germline V gene lookup returns CDR1 MGHRA and CDR2 YSYEKL. For the CDR3, the DNA is TGCGGCAGCAGCCGCGACCCCACCGGGGAGCTGTTTTTT. It encodes CGSSRDPTGELFF.

Note on this clonotype: The junction differs from germline at one of its ends, possibly a read error. The J gene is TRBJ2-7, the V gene TRBV11-2, with D unclear. CDR3 length: 15 residues. Germline CDR1 reads SGHAT; CDR2 reads FQNNGV. Here the CDR3 reads CASCSVREPSGEQYF. Here the CDR3 DNA reads TGTGCCAGCTGCAGTGTGAGAGAACCATCGGGCGAGCAATACTTC.

This chain uses TRBV6-1 with TRBJ1-5; the D is unclear. The CDR3 covers 13 residues. Germline lookup yields CDR1 MNHNS and CDR2 SASEGT. V was pared by 2 bases and J by 7 bases, with 9 bases between. CDR3 DNA sequence: TGTGCCAGCAGTGAACAGGCGCGGCAGCCCCAGCATTTT. Amino acid sequence: CASSEQARQPQHF.

The chain carries TRBV24-1 and TRBJ2-1, with 10 bases identical to TRBD2. The V segment lost 5 bases and the J segment 5 bases; nucleotides outside the gene matches: 5. CDR1 is KGHDR and CDR2 is SFDVKD in the germline V gene. The CDR3 covers 15 residues. CDR3 bases: TGTGCCACCAGTGCCAGAACTAGCGGGGACAATGAGCAGTTCTTC. Translated: CATSARTSGDNEQFF.

This clonotype has more than one count but fewer than ten. Likely a read error: the CDR3 ends without its conserved phenylalanine or tryptophan. The CDR3 DNA is TGTGCCAGCAGCCCTGGACAGGGCACAGATACGCAGTATTCT. As protein: CASSPGQGTDTQYS. The rearrangement joins TRBV5-4 to TRBJ2-3; TRBD1 agrees at 7 bases. V dropped 4 bases and J dropped 1; count of bases not matched to a gene: 3. Germline V gives CDR1 SGHNT, CDR2 YYREEE (reference sequence). The CDR3 contains 14 residues.

In its sample, this clonotype was seen a few times. CDR3 nucleotides: TGCAGTGCTAGTTCCAGGCAAACCGGGGAGCTGTTTTTT. It specifies CSASSRQTGELFF. The V call is TRBV20-1, the J call TRBJ2-2; D remains unclear. Trimming took off 3 bases at V and 5 bases at J, with 10 bases between the two ends. The CDR3 consists of 13 residues. Germline CDR1 is DFQATT and CDR2 is SNEGSKA (reference sequence).

As for this clonotype: A much larger clone lies a single base off, so this may be a read error. The chain recombines TRBV20-1 with TRBJ1-6; D gene unclear. The CDR3 contains 21 residues. CDR1 and CDR2 (germline): DFQATT, SNEGSKA (reference sequence). The DNA for the CDR3 is TGCAGTACTAGAGATCTTCAACGTCATTCGGGGTCTTCCGCCTCAGCTTCACCCCTCCACTTT. It is translated as CSTRDLQRHSGSSASASPLHF.

V and J are TRBV4-1 and TRBJ2-3; either TRBD1 or TRBD2 may fit D (6 bases each). Germline V gene sequence: CDR1 MGHRA, CDR2 YSYEKL. V lost 0 bases to trimming and J lost 4 bases, with 17 bases between them. This CDR3 comprises 17 residues. Written as DNA, the CDR3 is TGCGCCAGCAGCCAAGAGAGCCGGGGGCCTAGCGCAGATACGCAGTATTTT. Its translation is CASSQESRGPSADTQYF.

This clonotype was picked up many times. The rearrangement joins TRBV20-1 to TRBJ2-3; TRBD1 agrees at 11 bases. Germline trimming cut 6 bases from V and 3 bases from J; bases unmatched to any gene: 5. This CDR3 spans 14 amino acids. Germline V gene data show CDR1 as DFQATT and CDR2 as SNEGSKA (reference sequence). CDR3 residues: CSAPRDRGTDTQYF. The CDR3 DNA reads as TGCAGTGCCCCTAGGGACAGGGGGACAGATACGCAGTATTTT.

The sample holds many counts of this clonotype. The J gene is TRBJ1-5, the V gene TRBV20-1, with D possibly TRBD1 on 6 matching bases. The CDR3 is made up of 15 amino acids. Per germline, CDR1 DFQATT and CDR2 SNEGSKA (reference sequence). Trimming took off 0 bases at V and 4 bases at J, with 13 bases between the two ends. CDR3 sequence: CSARDESGQNQPQHF. The CDR3 bases are TGCAGTGCTAGAGATGAATCCGGACAGAATCAGCCCCAGCATTTT.

The chain couples TRBV11-1 to TRBJ2-2, with no clear D. The CDR3 loop spans 14 amino acids. CDR1 is SGHAT, CDR2 FQDESV, per germline (reference sequence). For the CDR3, the DNA is TGTGTCAGGAGCTTTAGTCGGAACACCGGGGAGCTGTTTTTT. This codes for CVRSFSRNTGELFF.

This clonotype was found a few times. This chain connects TRBV6-5 to TRBJ2-7, with 11 bases matching TRBD2. Trimming cost V 7 bases and J 3 bases; bases outside gene matches: 5. Germline loops: CDR1 MNHEY, CDR2 SVGAGI. The CDR3 is 14 residues long. The CDR3 nucleotides read TGTGCCAGCACCAGGACTAGCGGGTTCTACGAGCAGTACTTC. Its translation: CASTRTSGFYEQYF.

The chain is built from TRBV4-3 and TRBJ1-1; D is undetermined. The CDR3 length is 17 residues. Germline lookup yields CDR1 LGHNA and CDR2 YSLEER. CDR3 DNA: TGCGACAGTAGCCAAGACGTTCCGGGCAGTTCGGGCACAGAAGCTTTCTTT. Its protein is CDSSQDVPGSSGTEAFF.

There are many counts of this clonotype. V usage is TRBV29-1 and J usage is TRBJ2-5, with D unclear. Germline lookup yields CDR1 SQVTM and CDR2 ANQGSEA. Trimming removed 5 bases from V and 4 bases from J, with 14 bases in between. The CDR3 consists of 13 residues. The CDR3: CSVYSRLAETQYF. The CDR3 DNA follows: TGCAGCGTTTATTCCAGGCTGGCAGAGACCCAGTACTTC.

Here the CDR3 reads CSARPLSNADTQYF. CDR3 in DNA: TGCAGTGCTAGGCCCCTCTCAAATGCAGATACGCAGTATTTT. The chain is built from TRBV20-1 and TRBJ2-3; D unclear. This CDR3 is built from 14 residues. Germline CDR1 DFQATT, CDR2 SNEGSKA (reference sequence). V lost 3 bases to trimming and J lost 4 bases, with 14 bases between them.

On this clonotype: The junction differs from germline at one of its ends, possibly a read error. J is TRBJ2-7 and V is TRBV20-1, with D tentatively TRBD2 (5 bases). The CDR3 has 10 residues. CDR1 and CDR2 (germline): DFQATT, SNEGSKA (reference sequence). This chain's CDR3 is CSTSRYEQYF. The DNA for the CDR3 is TGCAGTACTAGTAGATACGAGCAGTACTTC.

The V and J genes are TRBV12-3 or TRBV12-4 and TRBJ2-3; 9 bases align to TRBD2. V shed 6 bases, J shed 6 bases, and the junction held 10 bases outside the gene matches. This CDR3 contains 15 residues. The CDR3 sequence is CASSLGSSGGDTQYF. CDR3 bases: TGTGCCAGCAGCCTCGGGAGTAGCGGGGGCGATACGCAGTATTTT.

Only one count was recorded for this clonotype. Germline is not matched at one junction end, which may reflect a read error. The chain recombines TRBV29-1 with TRBJ2-7, with 10 bases fitting TRBD2. CDR3 length: 14 residues. The germline V gene encodes CDR1 SQVTM and CDR2 ANQGSEA. The CDR3 coding sequence is TGCAGCGCTCCCAGCCTAGCGGGGGTGGATGAGCAATACTTC. It is translated as CSAPSLAGVDEQYF.

The rearrangement links TRBV4-2 to TRBJ2-3; D may be TRBD2 (5 bases). Germline V lookup: CDR1 LGHNA, CDR2 YNFKEQ. With 6 bases removed from V and 5 bases from J, the gap between germline ends came to 21 bases. CDR3 length: 16 residues. The DNA for the CDR3 is TGTGCCAGCAGAATATCCGGGGAAGCTCGGAGAGATACGCAGTATTTT. Translation: CASRISGEARRDTQYF.

With regard to this clonotype: This clone may be a read error of a much larger clone one base away. The final CDR3 position lacks the conserved phenylalanine or tryptophan, pointing to a likely read error. The chain employs TRBV12-3 or TRBV12-4 and TRBJ1-4; D is undetermined. Trimming removed 3 bases from V and 0 bases from J, with 5 bases in between. The CDR3 is 14 residues long. This chain's CDR3 is CASSFDATNEKLFV. The CDR3 bases are TGTGCCAGCAGTTTTGATGCAACTAATGAAAAACTGTTTGTT.

The sample holds many counts of this clonotype. The V gene is TRBV11-1, the J gene TRBJ2-7; 7 positions match TRBD1. From germline, CDR1 is SGHAT and CDR2 FQDESV (reference sequence). J gave up 2 bases and V 5 bases, and 9 bases lay outside the gene matches. This CDR3 comprises 15 residues. CDR3 sequence: CASSLRQGGAYEQYF. CDR3 in DNA: TGTGCCAGCAGCCTCAGACAGGGTGGGGCCTACGAGCAGTACTTC. Drawing the rest from reference TRBV11-1 and TRBJ2-7, the complete variable domain is EAEVAQSPRYKITEKSQAVAFWCDPISGHATLYWYRQILGQGPELLVQFQDESVVDDSQLPKDRFSAERLKGVDSTLKIQPAELGDSAMYLCASSLRQGGAYEQYFGPGTRLTVT.

Of note for this clonotype: The junction differs from germline at one of its ends, possibly a read error. The chain carries TRBV20-1 and TRBJ2-5; the D is unclear. The CDR3 runs to 12 residues. In germline, CDR1 is DFQATT, CDR2 SNEGSKA (reference sequence). CDR3 DNA: TGCACTGCTAGAGATTCCTGGCGGACCCTGTACTTC. It translates to CTARDSWRTLYF.